Presented here are 5 T cell receptor beta chains from one specimen sequenced in a study of identical twins. TCRdb re-called the 5' RACE reads with MiXCR, one entry per CDR3 protein. This table has under 300,000 distinct CDR3 sequences, roughly 13% appearing once. This sample was shared with a second study, whose subject was yellow fever vaccine responses in identical twins.

Sequenced material: memory (CD45RO+) T cells sorted from blood. The receptors originated from a woman between 18 and 29 years old in good health.

The V and J genes are TRBV6-5 and TRBJ1-5; D not resolved. Germline values: CDR1 MNHEY, CDR2 SVGAGI. The CDR3 is made up of 11 amino acids. The V and J ends lost 8 bases and 7 bases respectively, with 9 bases between them. The CDR3: CASFGLQPQHF. The CDR3 nucleotides are TGTGCCAGCTTCGGGCTCCAGCCCCAGCATTTT.

This clonotype has only a few counts. The chain recombines TRBV5-5 with TRBJ2-7; D is unclear. Trimming cost V 0 bases and J 3 bases, with 4 bases left between them. The CDR3 totals 12 residues. In germline, CDR1 is SGHKS, CDR2 YYEKEE (reference sequence). The CDR3 bases are TGTGCCAGCAGCTTGGAAATCTACGAGCAGTACTTC. Translated: CASSLEIYEQYF.

In its sample, this clonotype was seen a few times. The J gene is TRBJ2-5, the V gene TRBV29-1; 8 positions match TRBD1. The CDR3 runs 13 residues. J gave up 5 bases and V 6 bases, and 8 bases lay outside the gene matches. Germline-derived CDR1 and CDR2 are SQVTM and ANQGSEA. The CDR3: CSVAGGVKETQYF. CDR3 nucleotide sequence: TGCAGCGTGGCAGGGGGCGTAAAGGAGACCCAGTACTTC.

The rearrangement uses TRBV6-1 and TRBJ2-1, with 10 bases identical to TRBD2. The CDR3 sequence is 16 residues long. Germline V gene sequence: CDR1 MNHNS, CDR2 SASEGT. With V trimmed by 6 bases and J by 0 bases, 5 bases remained unmatched. CDR3 loop: CASRSSGSFSYNEQFF. The DNA of the CDR3 is TGTGCCAGCAGATCTAGCGGGAGCTTCTCCTACAATGAGCAGTTCTTC.

This clonotype was detected only a few times. V gene TRBV12-5 combines with J gene TRBJ2-2; maybe TRBD2 (6 bases). Trimming left V 10 bases short and J 3 bases short, with 9 bases between. Germline CDR1 and CDR2: LGHNT and FRNRAP. The CDR3 is made up of 12 amino acids. For the CDR3, the DNA is TGTGCTACCGGGAGAGACACCGGGGAGCTGTTTTTT. This gives the protein CATGRDTGELFF.